This TCR beta chain was captured by sequencing in a study of early T cells in non-severe SARS-CoV-2 infection. On the study more broadly: Chains stayed unpaired after sequencing of bulk RNA from unsorted whole blood.

The CDR3 loop spans 15 amino acids. Trimming took 3 bases from V and 7 from J; bases not matched to a gene: 10. CDR1 SQVTM and CDR2 ANQGSEA come from the germline V gene. In its sample, this clonotype was seen many times. Its antigen is currently unknown. Findings and caveats of the study: Database matching using VDJdb favored anti-spike CD8 responses, with private and CD4 specificities left missing.

The library protocol tagged individual cDNA molecules with unique molecular identifiers. TCRdb recomputed calls from the 5' RACE reads with MiXCR, one row per CDR3 protein. The sample holds tens of thousands of distinct CDR3 sequences, 12% seen once. The sequence was obtained from an adult who was a healthcare worker with PCR-confirmed SARS-CoV-2 infection or an uninfected control (not recorded which). V usage is TRBV29-1 and J usage is TRBJ2-1, with 9 nucleotides matching TRBD2. The sample comprised whole blood. As DNA, the CDR3 is TGCAGCGTTGAGCCGTCGCGCGGGGGGGCGAATGAGCAGTTCTTC. Translating it yields CSVEPSRGGANEQFF.